These 29 T cell receptor beta chains originate from one sample sequenced in a study of blood T cell repertoires in COVID-19. Using immunoSEQ multiplex PCR, the repertoire was profiled, and TCRdb retains in-frame clones only, with some absent. The table includes tens of thousands of clones, about 85% detected once. The sample taken for sequencing was peripheral blood. The source is a man in his sixties with acute or convalescent COVID-19.

This clone was counted once. This sequence joins TRBV5-6 and TRBJ1-1; D perhaps matches TRBD1 (5 bases). V gave up 2 bases and J gave up 1 base, with 18 bases separating them. The germline V gene encodes CDR1 SGHDT and CDR2 YYEEEE. CDR3 length: 17 amino acids. The chain's CDR3 is CASSLRQSIFRNTEAFF. The CDR3 nucleotides read TGTGCCAGCAGCTTAAGACAGTCCATTTTCAGGAACACTGAAGCTTTCTTT.

The gene calls are TRBV6-5 and TRBJ1-6; TRBD1 matches at 9 bases. Germline V gene sequence: CDR1 MNHEY, CDR2 SVGAGI. The CDR3 consists of 15 residues. Unmatched junction bases numbered 1, after V lost 2 bases and J lost 5 bases. The CDR3 loop reads CASSYRDRDNSPLHF. The CDR3 DNA is TGTGCCAGCAGTTACAGGGACAGGGATAATTCACCCCTCCACTTT.

This clone has a handful of counts. This chain links TRBV4-1 with TRBJ2-6; maybe TRBD2 (6 bases). Germline V gives CDR1 MGHRA, CDR2 YSYEKL. This CDR3 has 18 residues. Trimming shortened V by 2 bases and J by 0 bases, and 14 bases separated the two germline ends. CDR3 sequence (DNA): TGCGCCAGCAGCCAACCCGATGCCGGGGGCTCTGGGGCCAACGTCCTGACTTTC. It codes for CASSQPDAGGSGANVLTF.

The genes are TRBV7-2 and TRBJ1-4; D uncertain. V was trimmed by 1 base and J by 5 bases, leaving 11 bases between them. CDR3 length equals 15 residues. Germline V CDR1 and CDR2: SGHTA, FQGNSA. In DNA, the CDR3 is TGTGCCAGCAGCTTAGGGCCTCAACCCAATGAAAAACTGTTTTTT. It codes for CASSLGPQPNEKLFF.

The count of this clone is one. V usage is TRBV11-2 and J usage is TRBJ2-1; the match to TRBD1 covers 8 bases. J was trimmed by 6 bases and V by 4 bases; bases with no gene match: 8. Looked up from germline, CDR1 is SGHAT and CDR2 is FQNNGV. The CDR3 runs to 15 residues. The DNA for the CDR3 is TGTGCCAGCAGCTACGCTAGGACAGGGAGCAATGAGCAGTTCTTC. It encodes CASSYARTGSNEQFF.

V gene TRBV7-8 combines with J gene TRBJ2-7; D is ambiguous. Germline V gives CDR1 SGHVS, CDR2 FQNEAQ. The CDR3 is 13 amino acids. The V end was cut by 3 bases, the J end by 7 bases, with 13 bases between. The CDR3 region has the DNA TGTGCCAGCAGCTTCGCCGGGTCTTGGGAGCAGTACTTC. Residues: CASSFAGSWEQYF. Combining the CDR3 with reference TRBV7-8 and TRBJ2-7 gives the whole variable domain GAGVSQSPRYKVAKRGQDVALRCDPISGHVSLFWYQQALGQGPEFLTYFQNEAQLDKSGLPSDRFFAERPEGSVSTLKIQRTQQEDSAVYLCASSFAGSWEQYFGPGTRLTVT.

V is TRBV10-3 and J is TRBJ2-3; D is unresolved. Trimming stripped 3 bases from V and 6 bases from J, with 7 bases between. Germline V CDR1 and CDR2: ENHRY, SYGVKD. This CDR3 comprises 12 residues. The CDR3 DNA reads TGTGCCATCAGTGATGGCCCCGATACGCAGTATTTT. Translating it yields CAISDGPDTQYF.

This clone was seen only once. This sequence joins TRBV12-5 and TRBJ1-6; D is unresolved. In germline, CDR1 is LGHNT, CDR2 FRNRAP. V was clipped by 1 base and J by 11 bases, with 9 bases between them. The CDR3 loop spans 13 amino acids. Here the CDR3 DNA reads TGTGCTAGTGGTTTGGAAACACCGCCACCCCTCCACTTT. This codes for CASGLETPPPLHF.

The CDR3 is CASGFHRLGASYEQYF. CDR3 nucleotide sequence: TGTGCTAGTGGTTTCCACCGACTAGGCGCCTCCTACGAGCAGTACTTC. The V gene is TRBV12-5, the J gene TRBJ2-7; maybe TRBD2 (6 bases). Germline CDR1 reads LGHNT; CDR2 reads FRNRAP. The CDR3 has 16 residues. Trimming stripped 3 bases from V and 0 bases from J, with 15 bases between.

This chain connects TRBV14 to TRBJ1-2; the D gene is possibly TRBD1 (5 bases). V shed 5 bases and J shed 8 bases, with 12 bases lying between them. The CDR3 is made up of 12 amino acids. Germline CDR1 and CDR2: SGHDN and FVKESK. CDR3 in amino acids: CASSRGGDGYTF. The CDR3 nucleotides are TGTGCCAGCAGCAGGGGCGGGGACGGCTACACCTTC.

A few counts support this clone. Other nucleotide sequences from this sample produce the same CDR3. V and J are TRBV9 and TRBJ2-7; 10 bases are a match to TRBD1. The CDR3 has 15 amino acids. V lost 0 bases and J lost 3; bases outside the gene matches: 3. CDR1 is SGDLS, CDR2 YYNGEE, per germline. The chain's CDR3 is CASSVAGTGVYEQYF. The CDR3 region has the DNA TGTGCCAGCAGCGTAGCAGGGACAGGGGTCTACGAGCAGTACTTC.

The chain joins TRBV7-6 to TRBJ1-4; TRBD1 agrees at 8 bases. The CDR3 consists of 17 residues. Germline V gene lookup returns CDR1 SGHVS and CDR2 FNYEAQ. Trimming at V came to 5 bases and at J to 0 bases, leaving 8 bases not matched to a gene. The CDR3 loop reads CASSIPGTGSTNEKLFF. The CDR3 DNA reads TGTGCCAGCAGCATCCCGGGGACAGGTTCAACTAATGAAAAACTGTTTTTT.

The J gene is TRBJ1-1, the V gene TRBV5-1; TRBD1 is a possible D gene (6 bases). Germline V lookup: CDR1 SGHRS, CDR2 YFSETQ. V dropped 3 bases and J dropped 1 base, with 16 bases sitting between them. There are 16 residues in the CDR3. In DNA form, the CDR3 reads TGCGCCAGCAGCTACTATTCAGGGGCGGCGAACACTGAAGCTTTCTTT. Protein product: CASSYYSGAANTEAFF.

V usage is TRBV6-5 and J usage is TRBJ2-1; D remains ambiguous. CDR1 is MNHEY, CDR2 SVGAGI, per germline. V shed 7 bases and J shed 8 bases, with 9 bases lying between them. CDR3 length: 11 residues. The CDR3 protein is CASNRGHEQFF. In DNA, the CDR3 is TGTGCCAGCAATCGTGGGCATGAGCAGTTCTTC.

In its sample, this clone was seen a few times. The gene calls are TRBV5-1 and TRBJ2-7, with D perhaps matching TRBD1 (6 bases). The germline CDR1 and CDR2 sequences are SGHRS and YFSETQ. V gave up 2 bases and J gave up 1 base, with 13 bases separating them. This CDR3 has 15 amino acids. The CDR3 DNA follows: TGCGCCAGCAGCTTAAACTTAGGGGGATCCTACGAGCAGTACTTC. Its protein product is CASSLNLGGSYEQYF.

This chain connects TRBV30 to TRBJ1-5, with 8 bases aligning to TRBD1. The V and J ends lost 3 bases and 7 bases, in that order; junction bases with no gene match: 5. The V gene's germline CDR1 is GTSNPN and CDR2 SVGIG (reference sequence). This CDR3 is built from 13 residues. CDR3 in amino acids: CAWSHRGDQPQHF. CDR3 sequence (DNA): TGTGCCTGGAGCCACAGGGGGGACCAGCCCCAGCATTTT.

This clone was detected a few times. The chain couples TRBV13 to TRBJ2-2; D is possibly TRBD1 (7 bases). The V gene lost 5 bases and the J gene lost 5 bases, with 15 bases spanning the gap. CDR3 length: 15 residues. Germline V CDR1 and CDR2: PRHDT, FYEKMQ (reference sequence). CDR3 coding DNA: TGTGCCAGCAGCCAGGAGGGGGCGGGGACCGGGGAGCTGTTTTTT. Translating gives CASSQEGAGTGELFF.

The chain combines TRBV18 with TRBJ2-1; D gene unclear. From germline, CDR1 is KGHSH and CDR2 LQKENI. The germline V and J ends were trimmed by 2 bases and 3 bases, with 8 bases remaining between them. The CDR3 extends over 14 amino acids. The CDR3 loop is CASSPDFYYNEQFF. CDR3 bases: TGTGCCAGCTCACCAGACTTCTACTACAATGAGCAGTTCTTC.

This chain links TRBV2 with TRBJ1-6; 7 bases match TRBD1. The CDR3 is made up of 19 amino acids. Germline CDR1 and CDR2: SNHLY and FYNNEI. The V and J ends lost 8 bases and 0 bases, in that order; junction bases with no gene match: 16. The CDR3 region has the DNA TGTGCCAGCGTACCGACGCCGGGACAGTTATACTCCTATAATTCACCCCTCCACTTT. As protein: CASVPTPGQLYSYNSPLHF.

The chain links TRBV2 to TRBJ1-6, with 7 bases fitting TRBD1. The CDR3 contains 14 residues. V lost 6 bases to trimming and J lost 10 bases; unmatched junction nucleotides: 9. Germline values: CDR1 SNHLY, CDR2 FYNNEI. The CDR3 spells CASSRGTDMSPLHF. The DNA for the CDR3 is TGTGCCAGCAGCCGCGGGACAGATATGTCACCCCTCCACTTT. Based on the CDR3 plus reference TRBV2 and TRBJ1-6, the full variable domain is EPEVTQTPSHQVTQMGQEVILRCVPISNHLYFYWYRQILGQKVEFLVSFYNNEISEKSEIFDDQFSVERPDGSNFTLKIRSTKLEDSAMYFCASSRGTDMSPLHFGNGTRLTVT.

The V gene is TRBV13, the J gene TRBJ1-5; 9 bases are a match to TRBD1. The CDR3 runs to 15 residues. The germline V gene has CDR1 PRHDT and CDR2 FYEKMQ (reference sequence). Trimming at V came to 5 bases and at J to 2 bases, leaving 4 bases not matched to a gene. CDR3 region: CASSDGDRGNQPQHF. In DNA, the CDR3 is TGTGCCAGCAGCGACGGGGACAGGGGCAATCAGCCCCAGCATTTT.

This rearrangement joins TRBV6-6 to TRBJ1-1; TRBD1 is a possible D gene (6 bases). V lost 7 bases to trimming and J lost 7 bases, with 25 bases between them. This CDR3 region has 16 residues. Germline V gene sequence: CDR1 MNHNY, CDR2 SVGAGI (reference sequence). This CDR3 is CASKIAGDAGPVEAFF. CDR3 DNA: TGTGCCAGCAAGATCGCAGGGGATGCCGGACCGGTTGAAGCTTTCTTT.

The chain is built from TRBV18 and TRBJ2-2, with TRBD1 matching over 9 bases. Losses at the gene ends were 4 bases for V and 1 base for J; bases not matched to a gene: 1. The CDR3 loop spans 15 amino acids. Germline V CDR1 and CDR2: KGHSH, LQKENI. The CDR3 nucleotides read TGTGCCAGCTCACGGACAGGGGAGAACACCGGGGAGCTGTTTTTT. Translation: CASSRTGENTGELFF.

The chain is built from TRBV30 and TRBJ1-1; D not resolved. Germline V gives CDR1 GTSNPN, CDR2 SVGIG (reference sequence). The CDR3 consists of 13 residues. V was cut by 5 bases and J by 1 base, with 11 bases left in between. The CDR3 here is CAWASYANTEAFF. CDR3 DNA: TGTGCCTGGGCTAGCTACGCGAACACTGAAGCTTTCTTT.

The J gene is TRBJ1-6, the V gene TRBV27; 10 nucleotides match TRBD1. V gave up 4 bases and J gave up 7 bases; unmatched junction bases: 4. Germline V gene sequence: CDR1 MNHEY, CDR2 SMNVEV (reference sequence). The CDR3 is made up of 15 amino acids. This CDR3 is CASSSPGQGNSPLHF. DNA for the CDR3: TGTGCCAGCAGTTCCCCGGGACAGGGGAATTCACCCCTCCACTTT.

The V call is TRBV18, the J call TRBJ2-2; 8 positions agree with TRBD1. Germline values: CDR1 KGHSH, CDR2 LQKENI. V lost 0 bases and J lost 5; bases outside the gene matches: 5. This CDR3 comprises 16 residues. The CDR3 DNA follows: TGTGCCAGCTCACCACCCGCCAGGGGGCTGACCGGGGAGCTGTTTTTT. Translated: CASSPPARGLTGELFF.

This clone came up once. The V gene is TRBV7-3, the J gene TRBJ2-1; tentatively, D is TRBD2 (5 bases). The germline V gene has CDR1 SGHTA and CDR2 FQGTGA. This CDR3 is built from 14 residues. V was cut by 0 bases and J by 9 bases, with 12 bases left in between. CDR3 residues: CASSLTYTGTEQFF. The CDR3 DNA reads as TGTGCCAGCAGCTTAACGTATACGGGAACTGAGCAGTTCTTC.

This rearrangement joins TRBV6-2 or TRBV6-3 to TRBJ1-6; TRBD1 matches at 8 bases. The CDR3 contains 16 residues. The germline V gene has CDR1 MNHEY and CDR2 SVGEGT. Trimming at V came to 3 bases and at J to 1 base, leaving 2 bases not matched to a gene. The CDR3 DNA reads as TGTGCCAGCAGTTATAGGACAGGGTCCTATAATTCACCCCTCCACTTT. This codes for CASSYRTGSYNSPLHF.

The chain couples TRBV5-8 to TRBJ1-6; D is undetermined. V was cut by 0 bases and J by 4 bases, with 8 bases left in between. Germline V lookup: CDR1 SGHTS, CDR2 YDEGEE. The CDR3 covers 15 residues. The DNA for the CDR3 is TGTGCCAGCAGCTTGGGCCCAGGTTATAATTCACCCCTCCACTTT. This encodes CASSLGPGYNSPLHF.